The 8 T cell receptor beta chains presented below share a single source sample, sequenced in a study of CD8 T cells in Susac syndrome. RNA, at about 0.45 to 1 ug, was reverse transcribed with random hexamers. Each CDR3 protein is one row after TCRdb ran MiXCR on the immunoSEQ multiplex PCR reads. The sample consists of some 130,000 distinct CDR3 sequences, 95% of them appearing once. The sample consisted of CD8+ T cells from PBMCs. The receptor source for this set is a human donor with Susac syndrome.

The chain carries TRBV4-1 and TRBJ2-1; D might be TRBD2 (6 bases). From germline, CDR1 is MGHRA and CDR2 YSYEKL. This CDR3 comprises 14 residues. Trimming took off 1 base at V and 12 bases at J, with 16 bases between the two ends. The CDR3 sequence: CASSQVGGISLQFF. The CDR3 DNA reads TGCGCCAGCAGCCAAGTGGGCGGGATTTCCTTGCAGTTCTTC.

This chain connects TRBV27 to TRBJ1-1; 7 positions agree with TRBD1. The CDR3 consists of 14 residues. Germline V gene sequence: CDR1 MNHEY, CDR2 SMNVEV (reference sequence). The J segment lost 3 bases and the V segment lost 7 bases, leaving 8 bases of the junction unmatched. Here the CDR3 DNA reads TGTGCCAGCACTTCGGGGCAGGGGGACACTGAAGCTTTCTTT. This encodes CASTSGQGDTEAFF.

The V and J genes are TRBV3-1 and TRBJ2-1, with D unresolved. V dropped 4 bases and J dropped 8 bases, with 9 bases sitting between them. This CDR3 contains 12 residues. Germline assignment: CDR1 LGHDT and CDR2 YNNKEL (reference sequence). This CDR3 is CASSPYQDEQFF. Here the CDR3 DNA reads TGTGCCAGCAGCCCTTACCAGGATGAGCAGTTCTTC.

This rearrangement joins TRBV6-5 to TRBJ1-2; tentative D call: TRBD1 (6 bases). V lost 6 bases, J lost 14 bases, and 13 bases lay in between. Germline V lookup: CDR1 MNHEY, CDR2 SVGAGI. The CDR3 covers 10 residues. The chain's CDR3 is CASREGGETF. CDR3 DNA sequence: TGTGCCAGCAGGGAAGGGGGGGAGACCTTC.

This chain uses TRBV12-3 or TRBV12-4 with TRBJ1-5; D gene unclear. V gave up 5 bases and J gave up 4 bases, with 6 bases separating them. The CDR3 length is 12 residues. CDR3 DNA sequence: TGTGCCAGCAGTCTCCTTAATCAGCCCCAGCATTTT. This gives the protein CASSLLNQPQHF.

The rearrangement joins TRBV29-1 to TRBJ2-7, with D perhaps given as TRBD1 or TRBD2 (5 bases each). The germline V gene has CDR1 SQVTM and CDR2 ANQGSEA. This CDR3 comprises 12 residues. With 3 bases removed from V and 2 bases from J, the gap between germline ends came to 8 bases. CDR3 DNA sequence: TGCAGCGTTGATGTGGGACCCTACGAGCAGTACTTC. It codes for CSVDVGPYEQYF.

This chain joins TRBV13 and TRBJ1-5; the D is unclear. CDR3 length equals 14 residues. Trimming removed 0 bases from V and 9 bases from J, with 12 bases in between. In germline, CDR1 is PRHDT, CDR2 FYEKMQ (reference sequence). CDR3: CASSLGGLSRPQHF. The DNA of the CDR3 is TGTGCCAGCAGCTTAGGCGGTCTTTCGCGGCCCCAGCATTTT.

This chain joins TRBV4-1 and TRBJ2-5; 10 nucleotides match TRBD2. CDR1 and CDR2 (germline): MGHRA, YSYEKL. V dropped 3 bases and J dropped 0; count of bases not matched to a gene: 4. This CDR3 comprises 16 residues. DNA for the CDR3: TGCGCCAGCAGCCAGGAAGGACTAGCGGACCAAGAGACCCAGTACTTC. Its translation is CASSQEGLADQETQYF.